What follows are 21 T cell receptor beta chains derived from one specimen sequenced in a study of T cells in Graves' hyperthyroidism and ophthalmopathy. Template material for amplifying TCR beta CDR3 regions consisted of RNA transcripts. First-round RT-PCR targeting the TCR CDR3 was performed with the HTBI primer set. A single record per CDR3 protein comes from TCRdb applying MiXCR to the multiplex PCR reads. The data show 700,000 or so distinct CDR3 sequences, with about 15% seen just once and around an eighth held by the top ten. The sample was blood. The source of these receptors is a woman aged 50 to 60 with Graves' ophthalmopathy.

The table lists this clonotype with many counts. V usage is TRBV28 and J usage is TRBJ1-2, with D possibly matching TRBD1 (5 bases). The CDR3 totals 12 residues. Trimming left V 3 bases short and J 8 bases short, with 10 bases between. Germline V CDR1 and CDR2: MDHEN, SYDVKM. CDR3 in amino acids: CASSFGGRGYTF. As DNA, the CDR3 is TGTGCCAGCAGTTTCGGGGGTCGGGGCTACACCTTC.

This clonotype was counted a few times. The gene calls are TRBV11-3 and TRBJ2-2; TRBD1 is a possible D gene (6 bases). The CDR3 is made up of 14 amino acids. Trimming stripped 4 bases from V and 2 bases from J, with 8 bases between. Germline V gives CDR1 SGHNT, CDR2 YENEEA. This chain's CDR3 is CASSYGTNTGELFF. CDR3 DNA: TGTGCCAGCAGCTACGGGACAAACACCGGGGAGCTGTTTTTT.

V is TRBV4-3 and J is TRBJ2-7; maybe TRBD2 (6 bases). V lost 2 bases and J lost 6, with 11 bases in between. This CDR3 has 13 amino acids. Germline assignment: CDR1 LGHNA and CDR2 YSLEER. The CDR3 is CASSQSGGGEQYF. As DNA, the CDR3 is TGCGCCAGCAGCCAAAGTGGGGGAGGCGAGCAGTACTTC.

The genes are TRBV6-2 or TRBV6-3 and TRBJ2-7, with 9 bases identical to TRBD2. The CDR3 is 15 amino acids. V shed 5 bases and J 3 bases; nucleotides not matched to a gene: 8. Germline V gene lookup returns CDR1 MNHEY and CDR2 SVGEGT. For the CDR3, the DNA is TGTGCCAGCAGTAGAGCGGGAGGACCAGACTACGAGCAGTACGTC. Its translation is CASSRAGGPDYEQYV.

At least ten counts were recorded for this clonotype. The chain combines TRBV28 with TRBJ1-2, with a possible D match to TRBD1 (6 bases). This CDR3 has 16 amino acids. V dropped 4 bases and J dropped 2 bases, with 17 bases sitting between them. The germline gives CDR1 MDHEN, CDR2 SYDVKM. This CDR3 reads CASSSFVAGANYGYTF. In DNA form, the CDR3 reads TGTGCCAGCAGTTCATTCGTTGCAGGGGCCAACTATGGCTACACCTTC.

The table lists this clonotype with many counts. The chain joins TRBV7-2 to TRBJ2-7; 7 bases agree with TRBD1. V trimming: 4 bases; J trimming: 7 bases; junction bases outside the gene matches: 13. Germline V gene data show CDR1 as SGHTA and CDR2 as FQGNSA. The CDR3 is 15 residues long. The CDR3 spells CASSSLTGLGAEQYF. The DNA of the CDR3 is TGTGCCAGCAGCTCGCTGACAGGGCTGGGTGCGGAGCAGTACTTC.

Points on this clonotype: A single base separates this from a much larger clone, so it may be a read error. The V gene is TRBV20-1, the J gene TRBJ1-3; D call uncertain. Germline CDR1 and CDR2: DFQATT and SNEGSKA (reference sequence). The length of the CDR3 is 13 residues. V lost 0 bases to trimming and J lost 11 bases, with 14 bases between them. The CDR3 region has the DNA TGCAGTGCTAGAGAGACGGCGGCGGACGCCATATATTTT. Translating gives CSARETAADAIYF.

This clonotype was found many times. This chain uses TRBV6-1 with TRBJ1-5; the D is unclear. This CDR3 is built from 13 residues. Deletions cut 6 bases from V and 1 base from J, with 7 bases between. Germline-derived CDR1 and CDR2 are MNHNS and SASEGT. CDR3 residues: CASREGSNQPQHF. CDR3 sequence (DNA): TGTGCCAGCAGAGAGGGAAGCAATCAGCCCCAGCATTTT.

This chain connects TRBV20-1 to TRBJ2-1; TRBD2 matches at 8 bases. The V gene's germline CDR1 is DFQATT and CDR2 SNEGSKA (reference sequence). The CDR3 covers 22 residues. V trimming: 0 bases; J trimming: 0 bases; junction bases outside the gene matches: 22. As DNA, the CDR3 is TGCAGTGCTAGAGACGGAGCGGGAGCCTTCACCGGGCGGGAGAGCTCCTACAATGAGCAGTTCTTC. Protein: CSARDGAGAFTGRESSYNEQFF.

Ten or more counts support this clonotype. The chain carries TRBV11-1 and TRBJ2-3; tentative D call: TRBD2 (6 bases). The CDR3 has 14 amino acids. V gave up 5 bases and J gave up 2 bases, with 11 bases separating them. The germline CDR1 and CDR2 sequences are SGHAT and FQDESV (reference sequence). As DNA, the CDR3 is TGTGCCAGCAGCCCGACTAGTCCCACAGATACGCAGTATTTT. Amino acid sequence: CASSPTSPTDTQYF. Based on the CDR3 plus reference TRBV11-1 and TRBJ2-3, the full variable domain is EAEVAQSPRYKITEKSQAVAFWCDPISGHATLYWYRQILGQGPELLVQFQDESVVDDSQLPKDRFSAERLKGVDSTLKIQPAELGDSAMYLCASSPTSPTDTQYFGPGTRLTVL.

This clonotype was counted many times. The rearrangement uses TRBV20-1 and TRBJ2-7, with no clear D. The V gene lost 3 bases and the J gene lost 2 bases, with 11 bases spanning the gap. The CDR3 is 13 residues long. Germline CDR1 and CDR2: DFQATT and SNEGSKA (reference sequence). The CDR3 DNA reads TGCAGTGCTAGTCGCCAAAAAACCTACGAGCAGTACTTC. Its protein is CSASRQKTYEQYF.

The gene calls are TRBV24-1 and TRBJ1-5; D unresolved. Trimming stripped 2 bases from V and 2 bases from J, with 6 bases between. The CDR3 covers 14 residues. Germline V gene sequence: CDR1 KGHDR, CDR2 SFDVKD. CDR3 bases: TGTGCCACCAGTGATTCATGGGGCAATCAGCCCCAGCATTTT. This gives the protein CATSDSWGNQPQHF.

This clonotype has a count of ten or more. The CDR3 loop is CSASPPFNTPTEAFF. CDR3 bases: TGCAGTGCTAGTCCCCCCTTCAATACCCCCACTGAAGCTTTCTTT. The chain uses TRBV20-1 and TRBJ1-1; D unresolved. CDR3 length equals 15 residues. The germline V gene encodes CDR1 DFQATT and CDR2 SNEGSKA (reference sequence). V was shortened by 3 bases and J by 4 bases, with 18 bases between the two germline ends.

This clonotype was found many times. The CDR3 reads CSARDFRGFYGYTF. The CDR3 bases are TGCAGTGCTAGAGATTTCAGGGGTTTCTATGGCTACACCTTC. This chain uses TRBV20-1 with TRBJ1-2; possible D gene TRBD1, 6 bases. Germline CDR1 is DFQATT and CDR2 is SNEGSKA (reference sequence). V was clipped by 0 bases and J by 4 bases, with 12 bases between them. This CDR3 is 14 amino acids long.

The CDR3 loop is CASTPGPGYEQYF. CDR3 nucleotide sequence: TGTGCCAGTACTCCCGGTCCAGGCTACGAGCAGTACTTC. The J gene is TRBJ2-7, the V gene TRBV19; D is unclear. Germline loops: CDR1 LNHDA, CDR2 SQIVND (reference sequence). The CDR3 extends over 13 amino acids. V was cut by 7 bases and J by 3 bases, with 13 bases left in between.

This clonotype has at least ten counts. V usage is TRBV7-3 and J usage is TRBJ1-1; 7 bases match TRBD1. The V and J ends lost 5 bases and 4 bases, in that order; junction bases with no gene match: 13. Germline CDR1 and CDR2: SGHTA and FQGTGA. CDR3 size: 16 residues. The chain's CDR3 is CASSIAPTGTSTEAFF. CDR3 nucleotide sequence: TGTGCCAGCAGCATCGCCCCGACAGGGACGAGCACTGAAGCTTTCTTT.

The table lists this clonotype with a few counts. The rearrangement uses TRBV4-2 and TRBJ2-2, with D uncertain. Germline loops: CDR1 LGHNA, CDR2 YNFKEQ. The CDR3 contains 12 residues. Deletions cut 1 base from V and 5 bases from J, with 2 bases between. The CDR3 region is CASSQATGELFF. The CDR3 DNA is TGTGCCAGCAGCCAAGCAACCGGGGAGCTGTTTTTT.

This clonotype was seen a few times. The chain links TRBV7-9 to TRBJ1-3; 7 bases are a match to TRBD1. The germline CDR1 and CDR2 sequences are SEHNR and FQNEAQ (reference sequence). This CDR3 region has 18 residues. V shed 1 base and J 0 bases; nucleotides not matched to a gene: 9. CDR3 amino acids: CASSLGHETGVSGNTIYF. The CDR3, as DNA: TGTGCCAGCAGCTTAGGACATGAAACAGGGGTCTCTGGAAACACCATATATTTT.

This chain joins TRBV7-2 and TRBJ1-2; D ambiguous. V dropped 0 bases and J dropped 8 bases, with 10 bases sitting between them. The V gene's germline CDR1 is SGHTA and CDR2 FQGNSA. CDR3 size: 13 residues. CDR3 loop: CASSLALLEGYTF. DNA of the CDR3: TGTGCCAGCAGCTTAGCTCTTCTGGAAGGCTACACCTTC.

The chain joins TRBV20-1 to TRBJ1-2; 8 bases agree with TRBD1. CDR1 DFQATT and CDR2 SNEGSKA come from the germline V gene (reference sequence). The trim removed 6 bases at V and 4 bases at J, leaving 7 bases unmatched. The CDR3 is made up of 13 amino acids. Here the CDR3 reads CSAGQGSGYGYTF. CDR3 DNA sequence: TGCAGTGCCGGACAGGGCAGTGGCTATGGCTACACCTTC.

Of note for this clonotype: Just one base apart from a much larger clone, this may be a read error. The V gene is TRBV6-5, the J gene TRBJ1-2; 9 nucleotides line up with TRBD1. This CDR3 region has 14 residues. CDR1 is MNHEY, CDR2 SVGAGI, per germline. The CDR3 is CVSSYGPGTGRYTF. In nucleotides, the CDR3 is TGTGTCAGCAGTTACGGCCCCGGGACAGGGCGCTACACCTTC.